Listed here are 26 T cell receptor beta chains from one sample, sequenced in a study of cytotoxic CD8 clonotypes in ibrutinib-treated CLL. Sequencing used immunoSEQ multiplex PCR; TCRdb keeps in-frame clones, though not all of them. The table lists about 140,000 clones, over 75% of them singletons. Sequencing used PBMCs, obtained after 36 months of ibrutinib treatment. Every receptor here comes from a human donor with chronic lymphocytic leukemia.

The chain employs TRBV15 and TRBJ1-6; D ambiguous. The ends were cut back, 7 bases at V and 0 bases at J, with 13 bases in the middle. CDR1 LNHNV and CDR2 YYDKDF come from the germline V gene (reference sequence). The CDR3 contains 16 residues. Written as DNA, the CDR3 is TGTGCCACCAACCATAGGACCCTCTCCTATAATTCACCCCTCCACTTT. Amino acid sequence: CATNHRTLSYNSPLHF. The whole variable domain, filled in from reference TRBV15 and TRBJ1-6, reads DAMVIQNPRYQVTQFGKPVTLSCSQTLNHNVMYWYQQKSSQAPKLLFHYYDKDFNNEADTPDNFQSRRPNTSFCFLDIRSPGLGDTAMYLCATNHRTLSYNSPLHFGNGTRLTVT.

This chain uses TRBV19 with TRBJ1-1; TRBD1 might be the D (5 bases). Germline values: CDR1 LNHDA, CDR2 SQIVND (reference sequence). CDR3 length: 13 residues. V lost 5 bases to trimming and J lost 11 bases, with 18 bases between them. DNA of the CDR3: TGTGCCAGTAGTGGCTGGGGGACGAACGTCGCTTTCTTT. It translates to CASSGWGTNVAFF.

The chain has TRBV19 and TRBJ1-5; TRBD1 agrees at 8 bases. The germline gives CDR1 LNHDA, CDR2 SQIVND (reference sequence). This CDR3 has 14 residues. With V trimmed by 5 bases and J by 7 bases, 7 bases remained unmatched. The CDR3 sequence is CASSGRTGRQPQHF. The CDR3 DNA reads as TGTGCCAGTAGTGGGAGGACAGGGCGGCAGCCCCAGCATTTT.

This clone was observed once. The V call is TRBV2, the J call TRBJ2-5; no clear D gene. Per the germline V gene, CDR1 is SNHLY and CDR2 is FYNNEI. Trimming removed 7 bases at V and 7 bases at J, with 10 bases between. CDR3 length: 11 residues. CDR3 residues: CASIEEVTQYF. CDR3 sequence (DNA): TGTGCCAGCATCGAAGAGGTGACCCAGTACTTC.

This clone was detected once. The V call is TRBV28, the J call TRBJ2-7, with D maybe TRBD1 (5 bases). The CDR3 runs to 14 residues. The V end lost 11 bases, the J end lost 0 bases, and 17 bases lay between the germline ends. Germline V gene sequence: CDR1 MDHEN, CDR2 SYDVKM. DNA of the CDR3: TGTGCCTGCCGCCCCAGGGTACCCTCCTACGAGCAGTACTTC. This translates into CACRPRVPSYEQYF.

This chain connects TRBV30 to TRBJ1-5, with D possibly matching TRBD1 (5 bases). This CDR3 is 13 amino acids long. Germline-derived CDR1 and CDR2 are GTSNPN and SVGIG (reference sequence). Trimming cost V 2 bases and J 3 bases, with 8 bases left between them. The CDR3 is CAWSSGDNQPQHF. Here the CDR3 DNA reads TGTGCCTGGAGTTCGGGGGACAATCAGCCCCAGCATTTT.

This rearrangement joins TRBV10-3 to TRBJ2-7, with D perhaps given as TRBD1 or TRBD2 (5 bases each). CDR1 is ENHRY, CDR2 SYGVKD, per germline. V lost 7 bases and J 4 bases, leaving 14 bases between the germline ends. The CDR3 runs 13 residues. CDR3 residues: CAIKGQLGYEQYF. As DNA, the CDR3 is TGTGCCATCAAAGGACAACTAGGGTACGAGCAGTACTTC.

J is TRBJ2-7 and V is TRBV10-3, with a weak D call TRBD1 (6 bases). Trimming cost V 8 bases and J 0 bases, with 8 bases left between them. Germline CDR1 and CDR2: ENHRY and SYGVKD. CDR3 length: 12 amino acids. In DNA form, the CDR3 reads TGTGCCATCGGGGGCACCTCCTACGAGCAGTACTTC. Residues: CAIGGTSYEQYF.

The chain has TRBV19 and TRBJ2-2; D may be TRBD1 (5 bases). The CDR3 runs to 12 residues. Trimming stripped 11 bases from V and 7 bases from J, with 14 bases between. In germline, CDR1 is LNHDA, CDR2 SQIVND (reference sequence). The CDR3 DNA is TGTGCCCCTCCGACCGGACACGGGGAGCTGTTTTTT. Translation gives CAPPTGHGELFF.

This chain links TRBV27 with TRBJ2-5; D possibly corresponds to TRBD2 (6 bases). CDR1 and CDR2 (germline): MNHEY, SMNVEV (reference sequence). V was cut by 3 bases and J by 7 bases, with 18 bases left in between. The CDR3 spans 15 residues. The CDR3 coding sequence is TGTGCCAGCAGTTTTATGGGACCCGACGGGGGGACCCAGTACTTC. Translation: CASSFMGPDGGTQYF.

This clone has only one observation. The V and J genes are TRBV7-3 and TRBJ2-5, with a weak D call TRBD1 (6 bases). The V gene's germline CDR1 is SGHTA and CDR2 FQGTGA. This CDR3 is 13 amino acids long. Between the trimmed V and J ends, which lost 5 bases and 3 bases, there was a span of 10 bases. The CDR3 region is CASSPYREETQYF. The CDR3 DNA follows: TGTGCCAGCAGCCCCTACAGGGAAGAGACCCAGTACTTC.

In its sample, this clone was seen a few times. This chain connects TRBV29-1 to TRBJ1-1; D gene ambiguous. The germline V gene has CDR1 SQVTM and CDR2 ANQGSEA. This CDR3 has 12 residues. V shed 4 bases and J shed 1 base, with 7 bases lying between them. CDR3 in amino acids: CSVGRANTEAFF. The CDR3 coding sequence is TGCAGCGTTGGGCGGGCGAACACTGAAGCTTTCTTT.

The chain couples TRBV7-3 to TRBJ2-1, with a tentative D call TRBD1 (5 bases). The CDR3 contains 14 residues. V lost 1 base and J 7 bases, leaving 11 bases between the germline ends. From germline, CDR1 is SGHTA and CDR2 FQGTGA. The CDR3 is CASSLNRFENEQFF. For the CDR3, the DNA is TGTGCCAGCAGCTTAAACAGGTTTGAAAATGAGCAGTTCTTC. Full variable domain (rest looked up from reference TRBV7-3 and TRBJ2-1): GAGVSQTPSNKVTEKGKYVELRCDPISGHTALYWYRQSLGQGPEFLIYFQGTGAADDSGLPNDRFFAVRPEGSVSTLKIQRTERGDSAVYLCASSLNRFENEQFFGPGTRLTVL.

The CDR3 loop is CASSFVINQPQHF. The CDR3 DNA follows: TGTGCCAGCAGTTTCGTTATCAATCAGCCCCAGCATTTT. The V call is TRBV27, the J call TRBJ1-5, with D hard to call. The V end lost 3 bases, the J end lost 3 bases, and 6 bases lay between the germline ends. Germline assignment: CDR1 MNHEY and CDR2 SMNVEV (reference sequence). The CDR3 has 13 amino acids.

The V and J genes are TRBV4-2 and TRBJ2-2; D is perhaps TRBD1 (5 bases). Germline CDR1 LGHNA, CDR2 YNFKEQ. The V end was cut by 3 bases, the J end by 1 base, with 9 bases between. The CDR3 is 15 amino acids. CDR3 sequence reads: CASSHGTGNTGELFF. The CDR3 DNA sequence: TGTGCCAGCAGCCATGGAACAGGGAACACCGGGGAGCTGTTTTTT.

The V and J genes are TRBV18 and TRBJ1-5; D is uncertain. The CDR3 totals 13 residues. The germline gives CDR1 KGHSH, CDR2 LQKENI. V lost 2 bases and J 9 bases, leaving 11 bases between the germline ends. The CDR3 coding sequence is TGTGCCAGCTCACCATTCTCCCCGAGGCCCCAGCATTTT. It codes for CASSPFSPRPQHF.

In nucleotides, the CDR3 is TGTGCCAGTAATCGGGGGGGACTCTATAATTCACCCCTCCACTTT. This encodes CASNRGGLYNSPLHF. V gene TRBV19 combines with J gene TRBJ1-6, with D perhaps matching TRBD1 (5 bases). The V and J ends lost 7 bases and 3 bases respectively, with 13 bases between them. Germline V gene sequence: CDR1 LNHDA, CDR2 SQIVND (reference sequence). The CDR3 has 15 amino acids.

V gene TRBV18 combines with J gene TRBJ2-2, with 8 bases lining up with TRBD2. CDR1 and CDR2 from the germline V gene are KGHSH and LQKENI. The CDR3 consists of 17 residues. Trimming at V came to 0 bases and at J to 4 bases, leaving 7 bases not matched to a gene. The chain's CDR3 is CASSPPRAGDPTGELFF. CDR3 bases: TGTGCCAGCTCACCACCGAGAGCGGGGGACCCCACCGGGGAGCTGTTTTTT.

The rearrangement joins TRBV5-1 to TRBJ2-7; a weak D match, TRBD1 (5 bases). The germline V and J ends were trimmed by 0 bases and 3 bases, with 10 bases remaining between them. Looked up from germline, CDR1 is SGHRS and CDR2 is YFSETQ. CDR3 size: 14 residues. The CDR3 DNA is TGCGCCAGCAGCTTGGAAGGGGTTATCTACGAGCAGTACTTC. It translates to CASSLEGVIYEQYF. Combining the CDR3 with reference TRBV5-1 and TRBJ2-7 gives the whole variable domain KAGVTQTPRYLIKTRGQQVTLSCSPISGHRSVSWYQQTPGQGLQFLFEYFSETQRNKGNFPGRFSGRQFSNSRSEMNVSTLELGDSALYLCASSLEGVIYEQYFGPGTRLTVT.

The chain has TRBV5-6 and TRBJ2-1; no clear D. Germline V gene sequence: CDR1 SGHDT, CDR2 YYEEEE. The CDR3 has 14 residues. V lost 2 bases, J lost 8 bases, and 14 bases lay in between. The CDR3 DNA follows: TGTGCCAGCAGCTTATTTCATAGGAGCGATGAGCAGTTCTTC. It yields the protein CASSLFHRSDEQFF.

The V gene is TRBV27, the J gene TRBJ1-2, with 12 bases fitting TRBD1. Germline loops: CDR1 MNHEY, CDR2 SMNVEV (reference sequence). This CDR3 is 14 amino acids long. The J segment lost 5 bases and the V segment lost 8 bases, leaving 6 bases of the junction unmatched. The CDR3 DNA reads TGTGCCAGCGGGGACAGGGGGCGCAATTATGGCTACACCTTC. This sequence encodes CASGDRGRNYGYTF.

The chain recombines TRBV11-2 with TRBJ2-7; either TRBD1 or TRBD2 may fit D (6 bases each). The V end was cut by 1 base, the J end by 6 bases, with 19 bases between. The germline gives CDR1 SGHAT, CDR2 FQNNGV. The CDR3 is 16 residues long. The CDR3 DNA reads as TGTGCCAGCAGCTTAGCCTCCTTCACGGGGGCGGGCGAGCAGTACTTC. Amino acids: CASSLASFTGAGEQYF.

The chain has TRBV27 and TRBJ2-3, with a possible D match to TRBD2 (5 bases). Between the trimmed V and J ends, which lost 4 bases and 6 bases, there was a span of 8 bases. CDR3 length equals 12 residues. Germline lookup yields CDR1 MNHEY and CDR2 SMNVEV (reference sequence). The CDR3 DNA follows: TGTGCCAGCAGTTCCTTAGCGGATACGCAGTATTTT. Protein product: CASSSLADTQYF.

This clone was recorded a few times. The chain is built from TRBV7-9 and TRBJ1-1, with D unresolved. V was shortened by 4 bases and J by 1 base, with 7 bases between the two germline ends. This CDR3 is built from 13 residues. Germline CDR1 reads SEHNR; CDR2 reads FQNEAQ (reference sequence). As DNA, the CDR3 is TGTGCCAGCAGCTCTCATTCGAACACTGAAGCTTTCTTT. Translating gives CASSSHSNTEAFF. The variable domain in full, completed from reference TRBV7-9 and TRBJ1-1, reads DTGVSQNPRHKITKRGQNVTFRCDPISEHNRLYWYRQTLGQGPEFLTYFQNEAQLEKSRLLSDRFSAERPKGSFSTLEIQRTEQGDSAMYLCASSSHSNTEAFFGQGTRLTVV.

The genes are TRBV11-2 and TRBJ1-2; 7 nucleotides align to TRBD1. The germline gives CDR1 SGHAT, CDR2 FQNNGV. This CDR3 region has 14 residues. J was trimmed by 2 bases and V by 5 bases; bases with no gene match: 5. CDR3 nucleotides: TGTGCCAGCAGCCGAGGGGGCGTAAACTATGGCTACACCTTC. Translated, it gives CASSRGGVNYGYTF.

This chain joins TRBV6-5 and TRBJ2-7; D is ambiguous. Germline CDR1 and CDR2: MNHEY and SVGAGI. The CDR3 runs to 11 residues. V shed 4 bases and J shed 5 bases, with 6 bases lying between them. In DNA, the CDR3 is TGTGCCAGCAGTTCTCTCGACGAGCAGTACTTC. Translated: CASSSLDEQYF.